The clone carrying this TCR beta chain was found a few times. What it binds is not known. The sample belongs to a study of T-cell reconstitution after alpha-beta-depleted transplantation in children. Overall study results and limits: Newly generated T cells supplied most T-cell counts and diversity one year post-transplant. Several hundred expanded graft clones reportedly supplied alpha-beta T cells about two months after transplant.

Unique molecular identifiers featured in how the TCRbeta library was prepared. TCRdb used MiXCR to reprocess the PCR reads, holding one entry per CDR3 protein. Of about a million distinct CDR3 sequences in the sample, 25% to 35% were seen once. This receptor was identified in a boy under two years old who had a stem cell transplant for SCID, so the T cells may come from the graft donor. The source was PBMCs, mostly from graft donor cells, collected 360 days after TCRalphabeta/CD19-depleted stem cell transplant.

The DNA of the CDR3 is TGTGCCAGCAGCCCTCCCCGGGGGAGGTACAATGAGCAGTTCTTC. It codes for CASSPPRGRYNEQFF. The V call is TRBV12-3 or TRBV12-4, the J call TRBJ2-1; weak D call: TRBD2 (6 bases). This CDR3 is 15 amino acids long. V was shortened by 6 bases and J by 4 bases, with 16 bases between the two germline ends.